A single sample gave rise to the 24 T cell receptor beta chains below, sequenced in a study of response to subunit inactivated influenza vaccine. TCRdb re-analysed the RT-PCR reads in MiXCR, keeping a single row per CDR3 protein. The sample has fewer than 600,000 distinct CDR3 sequences, 6% to 9% seen once. The sample in question was PBMCs from blood, obtained around 25 months after vaccination. Every receptor here comes from a man between 45 and 75 years old who received an inactivated influenza vaccine.

V is TRBV5-1 and J is TRBJ2-3; 8 bases match TRBD2. Trimming cost V 5 bases and J 1 base; bases outside gene matches: 3. Germline V lookup: CDR1 SGHRS, CDR2 YFSETQ. CDR3 length: 14 residues. The CDR3 DNA follows: TGCGCCAGCAGGCCTAGCGGGCGCACAGATACGCAGTATTTT. Its translation: CASRPSGRTDTQYF. The full variable domain, rest sourced from reference TRBV5-1 and TRBJ2-3, is KAGVTQTPRYLIKTRGQQVTLSCSPISGHRSVSWYQQTPGQGLQFLFEYFSETQRNKGNFPGRFSGRQFSNSRSEMNVSTLELGDSALYLCASRPSGRTDTQYFGPGTRLTVL.

This clonotype has at least ten counts. V is TRBV29-1 and J is TRBJ2-5; D possibly corresponds to TRBD2 (6 bases). V was trimmed by 6 bases and J by 4 bases, leaving 12 bases between them. In germline, CDR1 is SQVTM, CDR2 ANQGSEA. This CDR3 is 12 amino acids long. CDR3 protein: CSVGGFGETQYF. The CDR3 region has the DNA TGCAGCGTCGGAGGGTTCGGAGAGACCCAGTACTTC.

This clonotype showed up many times. This chain connects TRBV20-1 to TRBJ1-4; 7 bases agree with TRBD1. CDR1 and CDR2 from the germline V gene are DFQATT and SNEGSKA (reference sequence). V was clipped by 3 bases and J by 8 bases; unmatched bases: 9. This CDR3 spans 14 amino acids. This chain's CDR3 is CSASRQGLWEKLFF. Written as DNA, the CDR3 is TGCAGTGCTAGCCGACAGGGCCTATGGGAAAAACTGTTTTTT.

This clonotype came up many times. This chain connects TRBV20-1 to TRBJ1-1; no clear D gene. The ends were cut back, 0 bases at V and 2 bases at J, with 16 bases in the middle. Per the germline V gene, CDR1 is DFQATT and CDR2 is SNEGSKA (reference sequence). The CDR3 has 16 residues. CDR3 bases: TGCAGTGCTAGAGATCCTCGGGGTTCCCTCAACACTGAAGCTTTCTTT. This sequence encodes CSARDPRGSLNTEAFF.

The V gene is TRBV27, the J gene TRBJ1-6, with 8 bases aligning to TRBD1. The CDR3 loop spans 15 amino acids. The germline V gene encodes CDR1 MNHEY and CDR2 SMNVEV (reference sequence). Trimming at V came to 6 bases and at J to 8 bases, leaving 9 bases not matched to a gene. The CDR3 sequence is CASRTRRGLDSPLHF. In nucleotides, the CDR3 is TGTGCCAGCAGGACCCGCAGGGGGCTGGATTCACCCCTCCACTTT.

This CDR3 is CASGTVVNTGELFF. The CDR3 DNA reads TGTGCCAGCGGGACGGTAGTGAACACCGGGGAGCTGTTTTTT. The V call is TRBV28, the J call TRBJ2-2, with D perhaps given as TRBD1 or TRBD2 (5 bases each). V lost 8 bases and J lost 1, with 11 bases in between. Looked up from germline, CDR1 is MDHEN and CDR2 is SYDVKM. The CDR3 extends over 14 amino acids.

This clonotype was seen a handful of times. V is TRBV15 and J is TRBJ2-7; 8 bases fit TRBD1. CDR3 length: 15 residues. Germline values: CDR1 LNHNV, CDR2 YYDKDF (reference sequence). V lost 0 bases to trimming and J lost 0 bases; unmatched junction nucleotides: 1. The CDR3: CATSRETGVSYEQYF. The CDR3 nucleotides are TGTGCCACCAGCAGAGAGACAGGGGTCTCCTACGAGCAGTACTTC.

This clonotype was seen repeatedly, ten times or more. CDR3 in DNA: TGCGCCAGCAGCTTGGGGACAGCGAACACTGAAGCTTTCTTT. This sequence encodes CASSLGTANTEAFF. The chain recombines TRBV5-1 with TRBJ1-1, with a possible D match to TRBD1 (6 bases). The germline V and J ends were trimmed by 0 bases and 1 base, with 7 bases remaining between them. CDR1 SGHRS and CDR2 YFSETQ come from the germline V gene. This CDR3 is 14 amino acids long.

This clonotype was counted at least ten times. This chain uses TRBV12-3 or TRBV12-4 with TRBJ1-2; 7 bases line up with TRBD1. Germline trimming cut 5 bases from V and 8 bases from J; bases unmatched to any gene: 11. This CDR3 has 14 residues. The CDR3 coding sequence is TGTGCCAGCAGTGCGACGACAGGGAGCGGAGGCTACACCTTC. Its translation: CASSATTGSGGYTF.

In this sample, this clonotype turned up a few times. This chain links TRBV9 with TRBJ1-1, with a weak D call TRBD1 (6 bases). The CDR3 is 14 residues long. Trimming removed 3 bases at V and 2 bases at J, with 11 bases between. The germline V gene encodes CDR1 SGDLS and CDR2 YYNGEE. Written as DNA, the CDR3 is TGTGCCAGCAGCGAAGTACAGGGAAACACTGAAGCTTTCTTT. The encoded protein is CASSEVQGNTEAFF.

The chain links TRBV15 to TRBJ1-5; TRBD1 is a possible D gene (6 bases). CDR1 is LNHNV, CDR2 YYDKDF, per germline (reference sequence). The CDR3 covers 18 residues. Trimming pared 0 bases from V and 2 bases from J, leaving 17 bases between. For the CDR3, the DNA is TGTGCCACCAGCAGAGATTCGTTGGGCAGGGGTGGCAATCAGCCCCAGCATTTT. It specifies CATSRDSLGRGGNQPQHF.

This clonotype was detected only a few times. J is TRBJ2-5 and V is TRBV12-3 or TRBV12-4; no clear D. The CDR3 extends over 13 amino acids. Trimming left V 8 bases short and J 5 bases short, with 15 bases between. The CDR3 here is CASSTLEKETQYF. The CDR3 DNA is TGTGCCAGCTCCACACTGGAGAAGGAGACCCAGTACTTC.

The chain carries TRBV14 and TRBJ1-2, with D perhaps TRBD1 (5 bases). Germline-derived CDR1 and CDR2 are SGHDN and FVKESK. The CDR3 has 15 amino acids. V shed 6 bases and J shed 0 bases, with 14 bases lying between them. DNA for the CDR3: TGTGCCAGCAGAGATGGGGCTCAAGCTAACTATGGCTACACCTTC. Its protein product is CASRDGAQANYGYTF.

This clonotype has ten or more counts. V gene TRBV9 combines with J gene TRBJ2-7; TRBD1 might be the D (5 bases). V was trimmed by 0 bases and J by 2 bases, leaving 15 bases between them. The CDR3 length is 16 residues. The V gene's germline CDR1 is SGDLS and CDR2 YYNGEE. CDR3 DNA sequence: TGTGCCAGCAGCGTAGGGGAACAGGTCTTTCCCTACGAGCAGTACTTC. Translating it yields CASSVGEQVFPYEQYF.

Many counts were recorded for this clonotype. The chain carries TRBV11-2 and TRBJ2-1; 9 positions agree with TRBD1. V shed 4 bases, J shed 0 bases, and the junction held 7 bases outside the gene matches. Looked up from germline, CDR1 is SGHAT and CDR2 is FQNNGV. This CDR3 has 17 residues. In DNA, the CDR3 is TGTGCCAGCAGCTCAACAGGGGGCTTGAGCTCCTACAATGAGCAGTTCTTC. Protein product: CASSSTGGLSSYNEQFF.

This clonotype turned up a few times. The rearrangement links TRBV5-1 to TRBJ2-7, with D unclear. This CDR3 is built from 12 residues. V lost 4 bases to trimming and J lost 0 bases, with 5 bases between them. Per the germline V gene, CDR1 is SGHRS and CDR2 is YFSETQ. The chain's CDR3 is CASSATSYEQYF. For the CDR3, the DNA is TGCGCCAGCAGCGCCACCTCCTACGAGCAGTACTTC. Drawing the rest from reference TRBV5-1 and TRBJ2-7, the complete variable domain is KAGVTQTPRYLIKTRGQQVTLSCSPISGHRSVSWYQQTPGQGLQFLFEYFSETQRNKGNFPGRFSGRQFSNSRSEMNVSTLELGDSALYLCASSATSYEQYFGPGTRLTVT.

V gene TRBV5-1 combines with J gene TRBJ2-1; 9 bases are a match to TRBD1. The CDR3 covers 19 residues. Per the germline V gene, CDR1 is SGHRS and CDR2 is YFSETQ. J was trimmed by 5 bases and V by 0 bases; bases with no gene match: 15. Here the CDR3 DNA reads TGCGCCAGCAGCTTGGCCATTTTAAGCAGGCGGACAGGGGACAATGAGCAGTTCTTC. Protein sequence: CASSLAILSRRTGDNEQFF.

This sequence joins TRBV21-1 and TRBJ2-1; TRBD1, the D gene given by the table, was not confirmed from the DNA. TRBV21-1 has pseudogene status. The CDR3 runs 17 residues. In DNA form, the CDR3 reads TGTGCCAGCAGCAAAGAGGCTGTCGGGAGAGGGTGGAATGAGCAGTTCTTC. Translated, it gives CASSKEAVGRGWNEQFF.

This clonotype was picked up many times. The chain uses TRBV20-1 and TRBJ1-1; tentatively, D is TRBD1 (6 bases). V shed 6 bases and J shed 8 bases, with 19 bases lying between them. Germline V CDR1 and CDR2: DFQATT, SNEGSKA (reference sequence). The CDR3 length is 13 residues. The CDR3 protein is CSASSEGGEEAFF. CDR3 sequence (DNA): TGCAGTGCGTCAAGTGAGGGGGGAGAGGAAGCTTTCTTT.

This clonotype was counted many times. V and J are TRBV14 and TRBJ2-1; 10 bases map to TRBD2. In germline, CDR1 is SGHDN, CDR2 FVKESK. With 0 bases clipped from V and 9 bases from J, the junction kept 8 bases outside the gene matches. The CDR3 length is 16 residues. CDR3 nucleotides: TGTGCCAGCAGCCAAGATGTACTAGCGGGGAACGGTGAGCAGTTCTTC. Amino acids: CASSQDVLAGNGEQFF.

The chain combines TRBV10-3 with TRBJ1-2, with TRBD1 as a possible D gene (6 bases). The CDR3 has 14 amino acids. Germline CDR1 reads ENHRY; CDR2 reads SYGVKD. Trimming stripped 6 bases from V and 7 bases from J, with 18 bases between. The CDR3 region has the DNA TGTGCCATCAGACCGACAGGCCCCTTGGGTGGCTACACCTTC. Residues: CAIRPTGPLGGYTF.

This chain uses TRBV5-1 with TRBJ2-7; D might be TRBD1 (6 bases). V dropped 3 bases and J dropped 0 bases, with 13 bases sitting between them. Germline assignment: CDR1 SGHRS and CDR2 YFSETQ. The CDR3 covers 15 residues. This chain's CDR3 is CASSSTGSSSYEQYF. DNA of the CDR3: TGCGCCAGCAGCTCGACAGGATCGAGCTCCTACGAGCAGTACTTC. Variable domain in full (rest from reference TRBV5-1 and TRBJ2-7): KAGVTQTPRYLIKTRGQQVTLSCSPISGHRSVSWYQQTPGQGLQFLFEYFSETQRNKGNFPGRFSGRQFSNSRSEMNVSTLELGDSALYLCASSSTGSSSYEQYFGPGTRLTVT.

The gene calls are TRBV7-2 and TRBJ2-7; 11 positions match TRBD2. Germline lookup yields CDR1 SGHTA and CDR2 FQGNSA. The V and J ends lost 3 bases and 2 bases, in that order; junction bases with no gene match: 3. CDR3 length: 15 amino acids. The CDR3 nucleotides read TGTGCCAGCAGCTTTGGTAGCGGGAGGGCCTACGAGCAGTACTTC. Protein: CASSFGSGRAYEQYF.

The chain links TRBV7-8 to TRBJ2-6; D remains unclear. Germline lookup yields CDR1 SGHVS and CDR2 FQNEAQ. The CDR3 extends over 17 amino acids. V was clipped by 5 bases and J by 0 bases, with 14 bases between them. In DNA, the CDR3 is TGTGCCAGCAGCCCGGACGGATTTAGCTCTGGGGCCAACGTCCTGACTTTC. The encoded protein is CASSPDGFSSGANVLTF.